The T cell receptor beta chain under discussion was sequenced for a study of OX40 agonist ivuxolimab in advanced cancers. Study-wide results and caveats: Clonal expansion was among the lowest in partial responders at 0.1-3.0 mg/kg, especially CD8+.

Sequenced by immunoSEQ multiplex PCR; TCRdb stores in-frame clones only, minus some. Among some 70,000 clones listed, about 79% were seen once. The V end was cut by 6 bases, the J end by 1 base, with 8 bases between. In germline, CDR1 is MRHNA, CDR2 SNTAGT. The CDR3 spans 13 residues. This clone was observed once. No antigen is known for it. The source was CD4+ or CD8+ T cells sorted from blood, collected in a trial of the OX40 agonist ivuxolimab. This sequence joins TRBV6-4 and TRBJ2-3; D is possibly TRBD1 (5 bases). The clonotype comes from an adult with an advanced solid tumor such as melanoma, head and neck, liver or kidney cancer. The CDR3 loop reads CASRGRGTDTQYF. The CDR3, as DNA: TGTGCCAGCAGGGGGCGCGGCACAGATACGCAGTATTTT.